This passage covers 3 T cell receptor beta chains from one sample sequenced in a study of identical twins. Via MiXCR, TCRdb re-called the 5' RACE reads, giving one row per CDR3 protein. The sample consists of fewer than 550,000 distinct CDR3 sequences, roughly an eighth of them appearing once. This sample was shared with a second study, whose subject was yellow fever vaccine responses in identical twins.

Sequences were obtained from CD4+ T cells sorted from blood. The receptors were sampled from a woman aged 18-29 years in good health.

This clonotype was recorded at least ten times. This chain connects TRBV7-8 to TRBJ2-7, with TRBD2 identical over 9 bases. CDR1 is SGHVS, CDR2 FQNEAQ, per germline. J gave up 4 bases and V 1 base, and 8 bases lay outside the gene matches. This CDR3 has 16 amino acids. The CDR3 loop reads CASSLEGGAGGYEQYF. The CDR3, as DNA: TGTGCCAGCAGCTTAGAAGGAGGAGCGGGAGGTTACGAGCAGTACTTC.

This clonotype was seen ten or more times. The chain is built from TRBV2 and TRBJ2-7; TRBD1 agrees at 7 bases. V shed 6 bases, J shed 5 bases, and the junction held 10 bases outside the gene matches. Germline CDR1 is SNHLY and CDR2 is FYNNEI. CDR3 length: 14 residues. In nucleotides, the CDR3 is TGTGCCAGCAGAGCAAAGGGACAGCTCAACGAGCAGTACTTC. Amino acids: CASRAKGQLNEQYF. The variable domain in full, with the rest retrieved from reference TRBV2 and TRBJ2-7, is EPEVTQTPSHQVTQMGQEVILRCVPISNHLYFYWYRQILGQKVEFLVSFYNNEISEKSEIFDDQFSVERPDGSNFTLKIRSTKLEDSAMYFCASRAKGQLNEQYFGPGTRLTVT.

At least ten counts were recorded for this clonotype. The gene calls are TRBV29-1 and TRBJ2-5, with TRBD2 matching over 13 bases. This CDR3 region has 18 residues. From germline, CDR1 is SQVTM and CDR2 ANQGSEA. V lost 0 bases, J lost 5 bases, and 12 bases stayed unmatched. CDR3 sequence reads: CSVEDLQWTSGSSETQYF. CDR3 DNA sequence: TGCAGCGTTGAAGATCTTCAGTGGACTAGCGGGAGTTCGGAGACCCAGTACTTC.